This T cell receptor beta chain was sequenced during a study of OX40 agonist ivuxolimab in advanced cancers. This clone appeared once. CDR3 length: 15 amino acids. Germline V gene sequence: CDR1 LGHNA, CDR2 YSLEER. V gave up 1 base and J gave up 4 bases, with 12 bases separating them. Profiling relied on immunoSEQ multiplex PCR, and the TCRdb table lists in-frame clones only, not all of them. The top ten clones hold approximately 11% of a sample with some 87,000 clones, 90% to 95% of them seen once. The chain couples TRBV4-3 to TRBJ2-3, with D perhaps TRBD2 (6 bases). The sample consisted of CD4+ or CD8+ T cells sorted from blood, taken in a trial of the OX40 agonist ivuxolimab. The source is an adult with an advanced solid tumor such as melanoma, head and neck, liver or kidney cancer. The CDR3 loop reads CASSQGAGRPDTQYF. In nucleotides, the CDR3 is TGCGCCAGCAGCCAAGGGGCAGGGAGGCCAGATACGCAGTATTTT.